This T cell receptor (beta chain) was captured in a study of lymphopenia after photon versus proton radiotherapy. The CDR3 sequence is 15 residues long. V gave up 5 bases and J gave up 0 bases, with 11 bases separating them. CDR1 is LNHDA and CDR2 is SQIVND in the germline V gene (reference sequence). The method was immunoSEQ multiplex PCR; TCRdb's version includes in-frame clones alone and lacks a portion of them. The profile covers some 64,000 clones, with about nine tenths appearing a single time and 9.5% to 15% taken by the ten largest. This receptor was taken from a man older than 75 with esophageal cancer. This rearrangement joins TRBV19 to TRBJ1-5; no reliable D call. The input for sequencing was peripheral blood, taken from a patient treated with proton-based radiotherapy. CDR3 nucleotides: TGTGCCAGTAGTTTGGGCAGCTATAGCAATCAGCCCCAGCATTTT. Translating gives CASSLGSYSNQPQHF.